This is a list of T cell receptor beta chains from one sample in a study of blood T cells in healthy people across ages. MiXCR, applied by TCRdb to the 5' RACE reads, yields one record per CDR3 protein. The sample includes around 1.1 million distinct CDR3 sequences, around two fifths of them seen just once. The source material was blood. The receptors come from a man aged 18-30 years in good health. The CDR3 runs from the conserved cysteine through the conserved F or W. D genes are given only for firm matches. Part of the rows lack a size; the others show once, few, many or a class for expanded clones.

J: TRBJ1-1; size: NA; D: NA; V: TRBV7-9; DNA: TGTGCCAGCAGCCCTTATCCGGGGGTGAACACTGAAGCTTTCTTT; CDR3: CASSPYPGVNTEAFF
J: TRBJ2-1; size: NA; D: NA; V: TRBV7-2; DNA: TGTGCCAGCAGCTTAAGCTGGAGCTCCTACAATGAGAAGTTCTTC; CDR3: CASSLSWSSYNEKFF
J: TRBJ2-1; size: few; D: NA; V: TRBV7-9; DNA: TGTGCCAGCGAACCCAGGGTCTCTGAGCAGTTCTTC; CDR3: CASEPRVSEQFF
J: TRBJ1-2; size: few; D: TRBD1; V: TRBV20-1; DNA: TGCAGTGCTGTAACTGACAGGGGTGGACATGGCTACACCTTC; CDR3: CSAVTDRGGHGYTF
J: TRBJ1-1; size: NA; D: TRBD1; V: TRBV7-9; DNA: TGTGCCAGCAGCGGACAGGAGATAGCTTTCTTT; CDR3: CASSGQEIAFF
J: TRBJ1-1; size: NA; D: NA; V: TRBV20-1; DNA: TGCAGTGCTAGGGTTGACACCTTGAACACTGAAGCTTTCTTT; CDR3: CSARVDTLNTEAFF
J: TRBJ2-5; size: NA; D: NA; V: TRBV4-3; DNA: TGCGCCAGCAGCCTCCAAGCGCGTGGACAAGAGACCCAGTACTTC; CDR3: CASSLQARGQETQYF
J: TRBJ1-2; size: few; D: NA; V: TRBV10-3; DNA: TGTGCCACTTCGACAGATCCTAACTATGGCTACACCTTC; CDR3: CATSTDPNYGYTF
J: TRBJ2-1; size: few; D: TRBD1; V: TRBV15; DNA: TGTGCCACCAGCAGACTCCCCCGGGACAGGGCATACAATGAGCAGTTCTTC; CDR3: CATSRLPRDRAYNEQFF
J: TRBJ2-3; size: once; D: NA; V: TRBV4-2; DNA: TGTGCCAGCAGCCAAGAGGACTGGGGGGCCACAGATACGCAGTATTTT; CDR3: CASSQEDWGATDTQYF
J: TRBJ1-1; size: NA; D: NA; V: TRBV20-1; DNA: TGCAGTGCTAAAAGGAGGGGCAGGGTGGACACTGAAGCTTTCTTT; CDR3: CSAKRRGRVDTEAFF
J: TRBJ1-2; size: many; D: NA; V: TRBV7-9; DNA: TGTGCCAGCAGCTTTAGCAAAAACTATGGCTACACCTTC; CDR3: CASSFSKNYGYTF
J: TRBJ1-1; size: NA; D: TRBD1; V: TRBV6-5; DNA: TGTGCCCCAATCACGGATCAGGGGGCTTGCACTGAAGCTTTCTTT; CDR3: CAPITDQGACTEAFF
J: TRBJ2-1; size: NA; D: TRBD2; V: TRBV4-3; DNA: TGCGCCAGCAGCCAAGAACTAGCGGGGGGCGGGTACAATGAGCAGTTCTTC; CDR3: CASSQELAGGGYNEQFF
J: TRBJ2-1; size: NA; D: NA; V: TRBV6-5; DNA: TGTGCCAGCAGTTACTTAAAAGCCTACAATGAGCAGTTCTTC; CDR3: CASSYLKAYNEQFF
J: TRBJ1-2; size: few; D: TRBD1; V: TRBV29-1; DNA: TGCAGCGTCGACAGGGGAAGAAACTATGGCTACACCTTC; CDR3: CSVDRGRNYGYTF
J: TRBJ1-3; size: NA; D: NA; V: TRBV12-3/TRBV12-4; DNA: TGTGCCAGCAGCTCCTTAACTGGAAACACCATATATTTT; CDR3: CASSSLTGNTIYF
J: TRBJ1-6; size: few; D: NA; V: TRBV6-4; DNA: TGTGCCAGCAGTTCCGAGAGCTCCTATTCACCCCCCCACTTT; CDR3: CASSSESSYSPPHF
J: TRBJ2-3; size: NA; D: TRBD2; V: TRBV27; DNA: TGTGCCAGCAGTTCGCGAATACCTGAGCGGGGGAGCACAGATACGCAGTATTTT; CDR3: CASSSRIPERGSTDTQYF
J: TRBJ2-5; size: few; D: NA; V: TRBV12-3/TRBV12-4; DNA: TGTGCCAGCAGCCCCGGGGCTTTACAACGACAAGAGACCCAGTACTTC; CDR3: CASSPGALQRQETQYF
J: TRBJ2-2; size: NA; D: NA; V: TRBV20-1; DNA: TGCAGTGCTAGAGTAGTGGGGGGTAACACCGGGGAGCTGTTTTTT; CDR3: CSARVVGGNTGELFF
J: TRBJ1-5; size: few; D: NA; V: TRBV20-1; DNA: TGCAGTGCTAGACCGGGACTGTTTAGCAATCAGCCCCAGCATTTT; CDR3: CSARPGLFSNQPQHF
J: TRBJ2-1; size: NA; D: NA; V: TRBV4-3; DNA: TGCGCCAGCAGCCAAGTGATCTGGGAAAAATCCTACAATGAGCAGTTCTTC; CDR3: CASSQVIWEKSYNEQFF
J: TRBJ2-3; size: NA; D: NA; V: TRBV4-1; DNA: TGCGCCAGCAGCCACCGACCCAACACAGATACGCAGTATTTT; CDR3: CASSHRPNTDTQYF
J: TRBJ1-1; size: NA; D: NA; V: TRBV29-1; DNA: TGCAGCGCCCAAGGGGGGGGCTCTACTGAAGCTTTCTTT; CDR3: CSAQGGGSTEAFF
J: TRBJ1-5; size: NA; D: TRBD1; V: TRBV20-1; DNA: TGCAGTGCAAGGACAGGAGCGCAGCAGCCCCAGCATTTT; CDR3: CSARTGAQQPQHF
J: TRBJ1-1; size: NA; D: NA; V: TRBV6-5; DNA: TGTGCCAGCACCGGGCGGCTCGGTGGCAGCACTGAAGCTTTCTTT; CDR3: CASTGRLGGSTEAFF
J: TRBJ1-6; size: few; D: NA; V: TRBV4-2; DNA: TGTGCCAGCAGCCAAGATCCACGTAATTCACCCCTCCACTTT; CDR3: CASSQDPRNSPLHF
J: TRBJ2-1; size: NA; D: TRBD1; V: TRBV5-5; DNA: TGTGCCAGCCCCGGAGAGGGGGCGCAGAAAAATGAGCAGTTCTTC; CDR3: CASPGEGAQKNEQFF
J: TRBJ1-5; size: few; D: NA; V: TRBV4-2; DNA: TGTGCCAGCAGCCAAGATAGGAAGGGCAATCAGCCCCAGCATTTT; CDR3: CASSQDRKGNQPQHF
J: TRBJ2-3; size: few; D: TRBD1; V: TRBV20-1; DNA: TGCAGTACCACAGGGGTGTCAGATACGCAGTATTTT; CDR3: CSTTGVSDTQYF
J: TRBJ2-1; size: NA; D: NA; V: TRBV13; DNA: TGTGCCAGCAGCTGGACATCGGGCAATGAGCAGTTCTTC; CDR3: CASSWTSGNEQFF
J: TRBJ1-2; size: NA; D: NA; V: TRBV21-1; DNA: TGTGCCAGCAGCGGAGAGGACAGGGATGTGGACTACACCTTC; CDR3: CASSGEDRDVDYTF
J: TRBJ1-1; size: NA; D: NA; V: TRBV6-6; DNA: TGTGCCAGCTATGGGGGCACTGAAGCTTTCTTT; CDR3: CASYGGTEAFF
J: TRBJ1-4; size: NA; D: NA; V: TRBV20-1; DNA: TGCAGTGCTAGAGATCGGGGGGCGTATGAAAAACTGTTTTTT; CDR3: CSARDRGAYEKLFF
J: TRBJ1-1; size: NA; D: NA; V: TRBV4-3; DNA: TGCGCCAGCAGCCAAGACCCCAGGGTGGGTGAAGCTTTCTTT; CDR3: CASSQDPRVGEAFF
J: TRBJ2-2; size: once; D: TRBD1; V: TRBV30; DNA: TGTGCCTGGAGCGCTGGGCAGGGGGCTATCACCGGGGAGCTGTTTTTT; CDR3: CAWSAGQGAITGELFF
J: TRBJ1-2; size: few; D: NA; V: TRBV6-6; DNA: TGTGCCAGCAGTTACTTCGAGGTGGCTAACTATGGCTACACCTTC; CDR3: CASSYFEVANYGYTF
J: TRBJ2-3; size: once; D: TRBD2; V: TRBV20-1; DNA: TGCAGTGCTAGGGGACTAGCGAGGGCTACGCAGTATTTT; CDR3: CSARGLARATQYF